A single sample is the source of the 2 T cell receptor beta chains below, sequenced in a study of CD8 T cells in ankylosing spondylitis. Study-wide results and caveats: There was a TCR beta motif, made of several highly homologous variants, that appeared characteristic of ankylosing spondylitis blood.

No antigens are known for them. TCRdb analysed the 5' RACE reads with MiXCR anew, one entry per CDR3 protein. This table holds more than 250,000 distinct CDR3 sequences, around 7.6% found once. Input material: blood, either unsorted or a sorted T cell fraction (not recorded which). The source of these receptors is a male donor with ankylosing spondylitis.

CDR3 in DNA: TGTGCCAGCAGCGGTTATTCAGGAGCCTCTGGGGCCAACGTCCTGACTTTC. It yields the protein CASSGYSGASGANVLTF. This chain connects TRBV3-1 to TRBJ2-6, with D unresolved. The CDR3 runs 17 residues. V was trimmed by 5 bases and J by 0 bases, leaving 14 bases between them. In germline, CDR1 is LGHDT, CDR2 YNNKEL (reference sequence). The variable domain in full, completed from reference TRBV3-1 and TRBJ2-6, reads DTAVSQTPKYLVTQMGNDKSIKCEQNLGHDTMYWYKQDSKKFLKIMFSYNNKELIINETVPNRFSPKSPDKAHLNLHINSLELGDSAVYFCASSGYSGASGANVLTFGAGSRLTVL.

This clonotype was counted between two and nine times. This rearrangement joins TRBV5-1 to TRBJ2-7; TRBD1 matches 7 bases. The CDR3 is made up of 16 amino acids. Trimming took 4 bases from V and 4 from J; bases not matched to a gene: 14. Looked up from germline, CDR1 is SGHRS and CDR2 is YFSETQ. This chain's CDR3 is CASSRAAGGNLYEQYF. CDR3 bases: TGCGCCAGCAGCCGGGCTGCAGGGGGAAACCTATACGAGCAGTACTTC.